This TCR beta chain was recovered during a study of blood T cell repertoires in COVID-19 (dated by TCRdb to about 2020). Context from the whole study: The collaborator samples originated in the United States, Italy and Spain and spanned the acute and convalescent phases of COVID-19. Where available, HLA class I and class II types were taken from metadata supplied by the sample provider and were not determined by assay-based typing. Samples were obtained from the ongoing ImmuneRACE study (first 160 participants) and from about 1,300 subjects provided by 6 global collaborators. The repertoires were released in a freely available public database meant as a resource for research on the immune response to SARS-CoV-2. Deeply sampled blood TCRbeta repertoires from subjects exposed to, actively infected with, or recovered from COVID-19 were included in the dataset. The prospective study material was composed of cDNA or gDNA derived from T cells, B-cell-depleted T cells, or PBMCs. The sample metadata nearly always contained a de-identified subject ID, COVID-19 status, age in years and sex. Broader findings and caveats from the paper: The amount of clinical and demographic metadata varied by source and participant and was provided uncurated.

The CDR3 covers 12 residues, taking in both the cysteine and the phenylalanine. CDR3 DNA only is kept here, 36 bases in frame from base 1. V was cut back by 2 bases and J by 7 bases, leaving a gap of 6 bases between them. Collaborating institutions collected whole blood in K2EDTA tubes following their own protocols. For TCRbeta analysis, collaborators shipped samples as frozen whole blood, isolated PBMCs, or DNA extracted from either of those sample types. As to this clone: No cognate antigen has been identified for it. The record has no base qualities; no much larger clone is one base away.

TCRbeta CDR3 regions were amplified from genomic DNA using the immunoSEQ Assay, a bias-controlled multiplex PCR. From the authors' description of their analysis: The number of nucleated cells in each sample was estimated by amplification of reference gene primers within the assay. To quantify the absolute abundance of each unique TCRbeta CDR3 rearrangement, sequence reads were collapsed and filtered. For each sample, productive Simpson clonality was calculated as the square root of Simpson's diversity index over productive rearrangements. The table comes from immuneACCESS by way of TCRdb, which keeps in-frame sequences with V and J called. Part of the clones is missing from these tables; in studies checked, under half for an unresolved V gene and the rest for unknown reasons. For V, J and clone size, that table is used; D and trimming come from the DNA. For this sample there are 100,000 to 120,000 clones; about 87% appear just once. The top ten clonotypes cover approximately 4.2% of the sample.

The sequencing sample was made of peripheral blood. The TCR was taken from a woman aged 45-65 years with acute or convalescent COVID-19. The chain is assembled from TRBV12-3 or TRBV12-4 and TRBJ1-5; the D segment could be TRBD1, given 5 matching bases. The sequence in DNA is TGTGCCAGCAGTTTACAGGGACAGCCCCAGCATTTT. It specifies CASSLQGQPQHF.